Each of the 27 T cell receptor beta chains below was sequenced from the same sample in a study of graft-versus-host responses after intestinal transplantation. Profiling relied on immunoSEQ multiplex PCR, and the TCRdb table lists in-frame clones only, not all of them. This table holds over 75,000 clones, roughly 88% found once. The sequencing used PBMCs, collected 255 days after intestinal transplant. The receptors stem from a human patient who received an intestinal transplant, so some T cells may come from the graft donor.

V is TRBV2 and J is TRBJ2-1, with 7 positions matching TRBD2. Germline V gene sequence: CDR1 SNHLY, CDR2 FYNNEI. The CDR3 is 14 amino acids. Germline trimming cut 3 bases from V and 8 bases from J; bases unmatched to any gene: 7. CDR3 bases: TGTGCCAGCAGTGATCCGGGCGGGAGCGATGAGCAGTTCTTC. Translating gives CASSDPGGSDEQFF.

The gene calls are TRBV5-1 and TRBJ2-7; D possibly corresponds to TRBD2 (5 bases). The CDR3 totals 14 residues. Per the germline V gene, CDR1 is SGHRS and CDR2 is YFSETQ. Deletions cut 1 base from V and 0 bases from J, with 8 bases between. CDR3 sequence: CASSLTRASYEQYF. The CDR3 nucleotides are TGCGCCAGCAGCTTGACGCGGGCCTCCTACGAGCAGTACTTC. Full variable domain (outside the CDR3, taken from reference TRBV5-1 and TRBJ2-7): KAGVTQTPRYLIKTRGQQVTLSCSPISGHRSVSWYQQTPGQGLQFLFEYFSETQRNKGNFPGRFSGRQFSNSRSEMNVSTLELGDSALYLCASSLTRASYEQYFGPGTRLTVT.

The chain carries TRBV11-2 and TRBJ2-7; maybe TRBD1 (6 bases). Germline V gene sequence: CDR1 SGHAT, CDR2 FQNNGV. V lost 2 bases, J lost 6 bases, and 8 bases lay in between. CDR3 length: 12 residues. The CDR3: CASSLPRGEQYF. CDR3 bases: TGTGCCAGCAGCTTACCCAGGGGCGAGCAGTACTTC.

The chain couples TRBV6-5 to TRBJ1-1; D not certain. V dropped 0 bases and J dropped 1 base, with 9 bases sitting between them. The CDR3 consists of 15 residues. Germline V gene lookup returns CDR1 MNHEY and CDR2 SVGAGI. The CDR3 DNA reads TGTGCCAGCAGTTACTCGGGCCTAAAGAACACTGAAGCTTTCTTT. It specifies CASSYSGLKNTEAFF.

The rearrangement uses TRBV19 and TRBJ1-1; possible D gene TRBD1, 6 bases. Trimming stripped 5 bases from V and 1 base from J, with 8 bases between. The CDR3 runs 13 residues. Germline V gene data show CDR1 as LNHDA and CDR2 as SQIVND (reference sequence). CDR3 sequence reads: CASSPQGNTEAFF. CDR3 in DNA: TGTGCCAGTAGTCCACAGGGGAACACTGAAGCTTTCTTT.

The chain employs TRBV28 and TRBJ1-2; D is possibly TRBD1 (5 bases). The V end was cut by 1 base, the J end by 3 bases, with 9 bases between. Germline V lookup: CDR1 MDHEN, CDR2 SYDVKM. CDR3 length: 14 amino acids. Here the CDR3 DNA reads TGTGCCAGCAGTTTATACCAAGGGGACTATGGCTACACCTTC. It codes for CASSLYQGDYGYTF.

With respect to this clone: The sample has other DNA sequences that encode this CDR3 too. The chain couples TRBV27 to TRBJ2-7, with D possibly called TRBD1 or TRBD2 (5 bases each). Germline CDR1 and CDR2: MNHEY and SMNVEV (reference sequence). This CDR3 has 13 residues. Trimming removed 2 bases from V and 3 bases from J, with 8 bases in between. The CDR3: CASSLRGSYEQYF. For the CDR3, the DNA is TGTGCCAGCAGTTTACGGGGCAGCTACGAGCAGTACTTC.

The chain has TRBV6-1 and TRBJ2-7; D unclear. CDR3 size: 14 residues. Trimming cost V 6 bases and J 1 base, with 13 bases left between them. CDR1 is MNHNS and CDR2 is SASEGT in the germline V gene. The CDR3, as DNA: TGTGCCAGCAGGAGGACGCAGGCTTCCTACGAGCAGTACGTC. Protein: CASRRTQASYEQYV.

The CDR3 reads CASSPTGYEQYF. In DNA, the CDR3 is TGTGCCAGCAGCCCGACAGGGTACGAGCAGTACTTC. V is TRBV7-2 and J is TRBJ2-7, with 7 bases aligning to TRBD1. CDR3 length: 12 residues. J gave up 4 bases and V 5 bases, and 2 bases lay outside the gene matches. In germline, CDR1 is SGHTA, CDR2 FQGNSA.

The chain carries TRBV5-6 and TRBJ2-5, with D possibly being TRBD2 (6 bases). The CDR3 is 16 residues long. V lost 0 bases and J lost 5, with 17 bases in between. The V gene's germline CDR1 is SGHDT and CDR2 YYEEEE. The CDR3 sequence is CASSLAGTSVFETQYF. The CDR3 DNA reads TGTGCCAGCAGCTTGGCCGGGACTTCTGTGTTCGAGACCCAGTACTTC.

This chain connects TRBV30 to TRBJ2-7, with 8 bases identical to TRBD1. The V segment lost 5 bases and the J segment 3 bases; nucleotides outside the gene matches: 6. The germline CDR1 and CDR2 sequences are GTSNPN and SVGIG (reference sequence). This CDR3 region has 13 residues. The CDR3 DNA follows: TGTGCCTGGGAACGACAGGGGTTCTACGAGCAGTACTTC. It specifies CAWERQGFYEQYF.

The CDR3 bases are TGCGCCAGCAGCCAAGTTGGGGAGAGCTACGAGCAGTACTTC. Translating it yields CASSQVGESYEQYF. V and J are TRBV4-1 and TRBJ2-7, with D perhaps TRBD2 (5 bases). The V end lost 1 base, the J end lost 3 bases, and 10 bases lay between the germline ends. Germline V gene data show CDR1 as MGHRA and CDR2 as YSYEKL. The CDR3 loop spans 14 amino acids.

The chain carries TRBV10-2 and TRBJ1-3; perhaps TRBD1 as D (5 bases). CDR1 is WSHSY and CDR2 is SAAADI in the germline V gene. The CDR3 runs to 15 residues. V was clipped by 0 bases and J by 0 bases, with 6 bases between them. The CDR3 nucleotides are TGCGCCAGCAGTGAGTCAGACAGCTCTGGAAACACCATATATTTT. Protein sequence: CASSESDSSGNTIYF.

The chain joins TRBV2 to TRBJ2-5, with 9 bases identical to TRBD1. CDR1 and CDR2 (germline): SNHLY, FYNNEI. This CDR3 has 17 amino acids. With V trimmed by 4 bases and J by 1 base, 10 bases remained unmatched. As DNA, the CDR3 is TGTGCCAGCAGTGCGCCCCCCGGGACAGGGACCCAAGAGACCCAGTACTTC. This codes for CASSAPPGTGTQETQYF.

The chain recombines TRBV7-5 with TRBJ1-4; TRBD1 is taken as the D call from the table, unchecked against the DNA. TRBV7-5 is labeled a pseudogene. The CDR3 consists of 18 residues. DNA for the CDR3: TGTGCCAGAAGCAAAGGCCGCCAGGATTTTGCAACTAATGAAAAACTGTTTTTT. This codes for CARSKGRQDFATNEKLFF.

The count of this clone is one. J is TRBJ1-4 and V is TRBV6-1; D ambiguous. CDR3 length: 13 residues. Germline values: CDR1 MNHNS, CDR2 SASEGT. Trimming stripped 6 bases from V and 8 bases from J, with 13 bases between. This chain's CDR3 is CASSLFAGEKLFF. DNA for the CDR3: TGTGCCAGCAGCCTCTTCGCGGGGGAAAAACTGTTTTTT.

The chain recombines TRBV5-5 with TRBJ1-2, with D maybe TRBD1 (6 bases). The CDR3 runs 17 residues. The V end lost 3 bases, the J end lost 1 base, and 19 bases lay between the germline ends. Germline V gives CDR1 SGHKS, CDR2 YYEKEE (reference sequence). CDR3 amino acids: CASSSQITGSFNYGYTF. The CDR3 coding sequence is TGTGCCAGCAGCTCTCAAATTACAGGGTCCTTTAACTATGGCTACACCTTC.

The chain employs TRBV28 and TRBJ1-6; D unresolved. Per the germline V gene, CDR1 is MDHEN and CDR2 is SYDVKM. V dropped 4 bases and J dropped 11 bases, with 18 bases sitting between them. The length of the CDR3 is 15 residues. CDR3 region: CASSSLDAPGPPLHF. The DNA of the CDR3 is TGTGCCAGCAGTTCCCTGGATGCCCCCGGGCCACCCCTCCACTTT. The variable domain in full, completed from reference TRBV28 and TRBJ1-6, reads DVKVTQSSRYLVKRTGEKVFLECVQDMDHENMFWYRQDPGLGLRLIYFSYDVKMKEKGDIPEGYSVSREKKERFSLILESASTNQTSMYLCASSSLDAPGPPLHFGNGTRLTVT.

This sequence joins TRBV20-1 and TRBJ2-5; D unresolved. This CDR3 has 11 residues. Germline assignment: CDR1 DFQATT and CDR2 SNEGSKA (reference sequence). The V and J ends lost 2 bases and 9 bases respectively, with 10 bases between them. The CDR3 here is CSARPAEAQYF. As DNA, the CDR3 is TGCAGTGCTAGACCCGCTGAAGCCCAGTACTTC.

Regarding this clone: Other DNA sequences in the same sample also yield this CDR3. V and J are TRBV6-1 and TRBJ1-2; D is ambiguous. Trimming shortened V by 3 bases and J by 0 bases, and 8 bases separated the two germline ends. This CDR3 contains 14 residues. Germline values: CDR1 MNHNS, CDR2 SASEGT. This CDR3 reads CASSDRGANYGYTF. CDR3 nucleotide sequence: TGTGCCAGCAGTGACCGGGGAGCTAACTATGGCTACACCTTC.

The gene calls are TRBV7-9 and TRBJ1-1, with 7 bases aligning to TRBD1. The CDR3 is made up of 15 amino acids. Germline-derived CDR1 and CDR2 are SEHNR and FQNEAQ (reference sequence). Unmatched junction bases numbered 12, after V lost 5 bases and J lost 6 bases. CDR3 DNA sequence: TGTGCCAGCAGCCCAGGGGGGGGGCGAGTCGCTGAAGCTTTCTTT. The encoded protein is CASSPGGGRVAEAFF.

This clone has only one observation. V usage is TRBV19 and J usage is TRBJ1-6; D call uncertain. Germline V gene data show CDR1 as LNHDA and CDR2 as SQIVND (reference sequence). This CDR3 spans 13 amino acids. V gave up 3 bases and J gave up 6 bases, with 6 bases separating them. In DNA, the CDR3 is TGTGCCAGTAGTATCGGCCTTAATTCACCCCTCCACTTT. Protein: CASSIGLNSPLHF. Filled out from reference TRBV19 and TRBJ1-6, the complete variable domain reads DGGITQSPKYLFRKEGQNVTLSCEQNLNHDAMYWYRQDPGQGLRLIYYSQIVNDFQKGDIAEGYSVSREKKESFPLTVTSAQKNPTAFYLCASSIGLNSPLHFGNGTRLTVT.

The chain combines TRBV19 with TRBJ1-2; no definite D call. CDR3 length: 15 amino acids. V lost 3 bases to trimming and J lost 8 bases, with 19 bases between them. Germline V gene sequence: CDR1 LNHDA, CDR2 SQIVND (reference sequence). The CDR3 region is CASSIGVAANGGYTF. The CDR3 DNA reads TGTGCCAGTAGTATTGGAGTGGCGGCAAACGGGGGCTACACCTTC.

This sequence joins TRBV27 and TRBJ1-5; no clear D gene. CDR3 length: 14 amino acids. The germline CDR1 and CDR2 sequences are MNHEY and SMNVEV (reference sequence). V lost 5 bases, J lost 0 bases, and 8 bases lay in between. The CDR3 region has the DNA TGTGCCAGCAGTGCCCTGTATAGCAATCAGCCCCAGCATTTT. Protein sequence: CASSALYSNQPQHF.

The V and J genes are TRBV29-1 and TRBJ2-7, with no clear D. Germline CDR1 is SQVTM and CDR2 is ANQGSEA. This CDR3 contains 10 residues. V was shortened by 2 bases and J by 13 bases, with 12 bases between the two germline ends. The CDR3 sequence is CSVENDTGYF. The CDR3 DNA sequence: TGCAGCGTTGAAAATGACACTGGATACTTC.

The rearrangement joins TRBV5-1 to TRBJ1-1; unclear D gene. Trimming took off 4 bases at V and 0 bases at J, with 7 bases between the two ends. CDR3 length: 13 residues. Germline V gene sequence: CDR1 SGHRS, CDR2 YFSETQ. In DNA form, the CDR3 reads TGCGCCAGCAGCCCGACACTGAACACTGAAGCTTTCTTT. This encodes CASSPTLNTEAFF. The full variable domain, with the rest looked up from reference TRBV5-1 and TRBJ1-1, is KAGVTQTPRYLIKTRGQQVTLSCSPISGHRSVSWYQQTPGQGLQFLFEYFSETQRNKGNFPGRFSGRQFSNSRSEMNVSTLELGDSALYLCASSPTLNTEAFFGQGTRLTVV.

This chain joins TRBV27 and TRBJ1-4; TRBD1 matches 8 bases. The CDR3 is made up of 18 amino acids. The J segment lost 0 bases and the V segment lost 2 bases, leaving 8 bases of the junction unmatched. Germline lookup yields CDR1 MNHEY and CDR2 SMNVEV (reference sequence). CDR3 amino acids: CASSLPPGQESTNEKLFF. The CDR3 region has the DNA TGTGCCAGCAGTTTACCCCCGGGACAGGAGTCAACTAATGAAAAACTGTTTTTT.